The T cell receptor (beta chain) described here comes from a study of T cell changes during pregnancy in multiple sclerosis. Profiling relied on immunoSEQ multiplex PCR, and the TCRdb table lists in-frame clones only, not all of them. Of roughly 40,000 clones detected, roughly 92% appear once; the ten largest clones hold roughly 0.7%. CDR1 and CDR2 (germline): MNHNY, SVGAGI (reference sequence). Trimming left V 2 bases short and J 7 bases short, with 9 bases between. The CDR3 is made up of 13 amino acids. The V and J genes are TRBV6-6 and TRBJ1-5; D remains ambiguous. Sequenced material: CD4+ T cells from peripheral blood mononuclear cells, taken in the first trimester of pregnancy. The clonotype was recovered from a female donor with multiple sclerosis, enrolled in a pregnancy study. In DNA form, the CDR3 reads TGTGCCAGCAGTTACACAGCCGACCAGCCCCAGCATTTT. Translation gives CASSYTADQPQHF.